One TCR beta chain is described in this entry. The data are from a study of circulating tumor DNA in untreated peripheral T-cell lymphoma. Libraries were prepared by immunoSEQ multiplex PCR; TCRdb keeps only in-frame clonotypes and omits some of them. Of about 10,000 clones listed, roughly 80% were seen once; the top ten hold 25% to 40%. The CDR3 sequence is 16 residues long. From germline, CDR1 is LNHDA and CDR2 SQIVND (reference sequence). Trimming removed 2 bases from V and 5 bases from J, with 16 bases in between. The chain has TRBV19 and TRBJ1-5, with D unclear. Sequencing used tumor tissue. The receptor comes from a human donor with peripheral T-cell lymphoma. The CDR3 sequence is CASSIRSEGGYQPQHF. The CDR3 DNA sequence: TGTGCCAGTAGTATAAGGTCCGAGGGTGGGTATCAGCCCCAGCATTTT.